A single sample is the source of the 11 T cell receptor beta chains below, sequenced in a study of blood T cell repertoires in COVID-19. TCRdb's table, derived via immunoSEQ multiplex PCR, lists solely in-frame clones and lacks some. The sample lists 130,000 to 150,000 clones; around 89% were seen once. Sequencing input: PBMCs or T cells enriched from blood (not recorded which). The receptors here all came from a woman aged 25 to 45 with acute COVID-19.

The chain is built from TRBV25-1 and TRBJ2-7, with 10 bases lining up with TRBD1. The CDR3 spans 14 residues. Germline-derived CDR1 and CDR2 are MGHDK and SYGVNS. The J segment lost 4 bases and the V segment lost 3 bases, leaving 3 bases of the junction unmatched. CDR3 sequence: CASSETGGAYEQYF. CDR3 sequence (DNA): TGTGCCAGCAGTGAGACAGGGGGCGCGTACGAGCAGTACTTC.

CDR3 loop: CASSQAEKLFF. The CDR3 DNA is TGCGCCAGCAGCCAGGCTGAAAAACTGTTTTTT. This chain joins TRBV4-3 and TRBJ1-4; D call uncertain. Germline CDR1 reads LGHNA; CDR2 reads YSLEER. The V end was cut by 3 bases, the J end by 7 bases, with 3 bases between. The CDR3 is made up of 11 amino acids.

The chain combines TRBV27 with TRBJ2-7; 9 bases map to TRBD2. The CDR3 is made up of 14 amino acids. Germline V gives CDR1 MNHEY, CDR2 SMNVEV (reference sequence). V lost 7 bases to trimming and J lost 1 base; unmatched junction nucleotides: 5. As DNA, the CDR3 is TGTGCCAGCACCGTTGCGGGAGGGTCCTACGAGCAGTACTTC. Its protein product is CASTVAGGSYEQYF.

V is TRBV24-1 and J is TRBJ1-3; tentatively, D is TRBD1 (6 bases). Germline values: CDR1 KGHDR, CDR2 SFDVKD. V lost 3 bases and J 2 bases, leaving 7 bases between the germline ends. CDR3 length: 14 amino acids. Here the CDR3 DNA reads TGTGCCACCAGTGATAGGACAGCTGGAAACACCATATATTTT. This sequence encodes CATSDRTAGNTIYF.

The chain joins TRBV10-3 to TRBJ1-6; D is unresolved. The CDR3 is made up of 14 amino acids. Trimming took off 4 bases at V and 0 bases at J, with 4 bases between the two ends. Germline V CDR1 and CDR2: ENHRY, SYGVKD. The CDR3 reads CAISGSSYNSPLHF. The CDR3, as DNA: TGTGCCATCAGTGGTAGCTCCTATAATTCACCCCTCCACTTT.

This chain connects TRBV6-6 to TRBJ1-5, with 7 bases lining up with TRBD1. CDR3 length: 14 amino acids. V gave up 5 bases and J gave up 3 bases; unmatched junction bases: 4. CDR1 and CDR2 from the germline V gene are MNHNY and SVGAGI (reference sequence). DNA of the CDR3: TGTGCCAGCAGTACGACAGGGCCCAATCAGCCCCAGCATTTT. It specifies CASSTTGPNQPQHF.

The chain joins TRBV5-1 to TRBJ2-3; perhaps TRBD2 as D (5 bases). The CDR3 totals 12 residues. The germline V gene encodes CDR1 SGHRS and CDR2 YFSETQ. The ends were cut back, 2 bases at V and 5 bases at J, with 6 bases in the middle. In DNA form, the CDR3 reads TGCGCCAGCAGCTTACTAGGAGATACGCAGTATTTT. Translating it yields CASSLLGDTQYF.

A single count supports this clone. DNA of the CDR3: TGTGCCAGTAGTATCCTAAAGTCGCTAGCCAGCCAGAACACTGAAGCTTTCTTT. This gives the protein CASSILKSLASQNTEAFF. The rearrangement links TRBV19 to TRBJ1-1; D not certain. Between the trimmed V and J ends, which lost 3 bases and 1 base, there was a span of 21 bases. CDR1 LNHDA and CDR2 SQIVND come from the germline V gene (reference sequence). This CDR3 is 18 amino acids long.

V and J are TRBV4-3 and TRBJ2-2; 9 bases are a match to TRBD2. The CDR3 spans 16 residues. The V gene's germline CDR1 is LGHNA and CDR2 YSLEER. V lost 1 base, J lost 1 base, and 1 base stayed unmatched. The CDR3 DNA is TGCGCCAGCAGCCAAGCACTAGCGGGGAACACCGGGGAGCTGTTTTTT. Protein product: CASSQALAGNTGELFF.

V gene TRBV3-1 (or the pseudogene TRBV3-2) combines with J gene TRBJ1-5, with D maybe TRBD1 (5 bases). V was pared by 2 bases and J by 5 bases, with 13 bases between. CDR3 size: 15 residues. The V gene's germline CDR1 is LGHDT and CDR2 YNNKEL (reference sequence). CDR3: CASSQFLGADQPQHF. In nucleotides, the CDR3 is TGTGCCAGCAGCCAATTCCTAGGGGCGGATCAGCCCCAGCATTTT.

V is TRBV5-8 and J is TRBJ1-2, with D unresolved. This CDR3 is built from 19 residues. The ends were cut back, 1 base at V and 1 base at J, with 23 bases in the middle. Germline V lookup: CDR1 SGHTS, CDR2 YDEGEE. Here the CDR3 reads CASSLNSGNEEAHNYGYTF. The CDR3 DNA follows: TGTGCCAGCAGCTTGAATAGCGGCAACGAAGAGGCGCATAACTATGGCTACACCTTC.